This T cell receptor beta chain appears in the sequencing data of a study of cytomegalovirus exposure and HLA in healthy donors. Study-wide findings and caveats: Most likely, a cluster of highly shared sequence variants arose as a sequencing artifact. Reports showed the classifier diagnosing cytomegalovirus status with high specificity and sensitivity. For TCR beta chains, V- and J-gene trimming was later linked to a missense DCLRE1C variant. Clonal expansion, a later analysis showed, was greater in HLA-associated TCR beta chains than in equally common others.

PCR primers comprised 60 Vbeta and 13 Jbeta primers. The assay was immunoSEQ multiplex PCR, and TCRdb's table has in-frame clones only and misses some. The sample gives some 150,000 clones, approximately 80% of which show up once; 4.3% is in the top ten. Comments on this clone: Its antigen is not known.

Per germline, CDR1 SGHAT and CDR2 FQNNGV. This CDR3 is built from 15 residues. The junction had 3 bases not matched to a gene; V was cut back by 3 bases and J by 2 bases. The origin of this receptor is a woman aged 40 to 55 in good health and CMV-seropositive. The sequenced sample consisted of PBMCs. The V and J genes are TRBV11-2 and TRBJ2-1, with 8 bases that match TRBD1. The CDR3 protein is CASSFDRGTYNEQFF. The CDR3 bases are TGTGCCAGCAGCTTTGACAGGGGCACCTACAATGAGCAGTTCTTC.